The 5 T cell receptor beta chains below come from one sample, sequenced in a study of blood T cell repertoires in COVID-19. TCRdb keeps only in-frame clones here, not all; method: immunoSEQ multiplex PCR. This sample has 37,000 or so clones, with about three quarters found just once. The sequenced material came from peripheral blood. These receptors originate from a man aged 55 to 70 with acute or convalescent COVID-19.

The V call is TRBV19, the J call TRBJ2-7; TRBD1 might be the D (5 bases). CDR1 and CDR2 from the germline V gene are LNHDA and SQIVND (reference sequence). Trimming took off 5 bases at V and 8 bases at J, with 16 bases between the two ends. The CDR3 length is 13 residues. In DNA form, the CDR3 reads TGTGCCAGTAGTCTGACAGTTGACGTACAGCAGTACTTC. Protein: CASSLTVDVQQYF.

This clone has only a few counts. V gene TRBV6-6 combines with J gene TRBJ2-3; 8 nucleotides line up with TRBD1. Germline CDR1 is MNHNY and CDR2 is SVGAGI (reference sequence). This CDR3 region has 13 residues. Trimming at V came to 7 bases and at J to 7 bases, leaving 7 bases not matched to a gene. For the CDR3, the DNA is TGTGCCAGCACCCCGACAGGGGAGCATACGCAGTATTTT. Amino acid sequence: CASTPTGEHTQYF.

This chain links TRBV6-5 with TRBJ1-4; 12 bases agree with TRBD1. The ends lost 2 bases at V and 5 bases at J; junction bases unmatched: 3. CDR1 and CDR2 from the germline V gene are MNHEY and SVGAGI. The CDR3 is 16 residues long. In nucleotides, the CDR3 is TGTGCCAGCAGTTACGGGACAGGGGGCCTGAATGAAAAACTGTTTTTT. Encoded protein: CASSYGTGGLNEKLFF.

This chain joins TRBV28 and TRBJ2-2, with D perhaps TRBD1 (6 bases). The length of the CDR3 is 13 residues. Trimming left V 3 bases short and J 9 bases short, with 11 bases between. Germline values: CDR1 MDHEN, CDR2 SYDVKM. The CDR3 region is CASSFFWDRELFF. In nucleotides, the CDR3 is TGTGCCAGCAGTTTTTTTTGGGACAGGGAGCTGTTTTTT.

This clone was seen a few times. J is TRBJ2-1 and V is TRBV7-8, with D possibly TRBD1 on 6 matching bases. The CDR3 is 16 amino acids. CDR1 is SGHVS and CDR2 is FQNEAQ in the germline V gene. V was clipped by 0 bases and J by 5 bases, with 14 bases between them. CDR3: CASSLAGAAYNNEQFF. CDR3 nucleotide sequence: TGTGCCAGCAGCTTAGCGGGGGCGGCCTATAACAATGAGCAGTTCTTC.